This TCR beta chain is drawn from a study of Graves' ophthalmopathy and Graves' hyperthyroidism. The authors amplified TCR beta CDR3 regions, and they did so from RNA transcripts for repertoire sequencing. The first-round RT-PCR employed HTBI primers together with the Qiagen OneStep RT-PCR kit. A multiplex PCR was then performed as the second round. TCRdb reprocessed the multiplex PCR reads with MiXCR, giving one entry per CDR3 protein. Altogether more than 1,000,000 distinct CDR3 sequences are present, approximately 35% being singletons, with the ten largest covering 11%. The sample holds many counts of this clonotype. Its cognate antigen is unknown. Broader study findings: Blood also held most thyroid clonotypes expanded above 0.001 frequency.

Sequencing was performed on peripheral blood or thyroid tissue (not recorded which). The clonotype originates from an adult man with Graves' hyperthyroidism.

DNA of the CDR3: TGTGCCAGCAGCCGATTCCCGGGACAGGGGGTATCCTACGAGCAGTACTTC. Its protein product is CASSRFPGQGVSYEQYF. The chain employs TRBV14 and TRBJ2-7; TRBD1 aligns across 11 bases. Per the germline V gene, CDR1 is SGHDN and CDR2 is FVKESK. The CDR3 length is 17 residues. J lost 1 base, V lost 4 bases, and 9 bases had no gene match.